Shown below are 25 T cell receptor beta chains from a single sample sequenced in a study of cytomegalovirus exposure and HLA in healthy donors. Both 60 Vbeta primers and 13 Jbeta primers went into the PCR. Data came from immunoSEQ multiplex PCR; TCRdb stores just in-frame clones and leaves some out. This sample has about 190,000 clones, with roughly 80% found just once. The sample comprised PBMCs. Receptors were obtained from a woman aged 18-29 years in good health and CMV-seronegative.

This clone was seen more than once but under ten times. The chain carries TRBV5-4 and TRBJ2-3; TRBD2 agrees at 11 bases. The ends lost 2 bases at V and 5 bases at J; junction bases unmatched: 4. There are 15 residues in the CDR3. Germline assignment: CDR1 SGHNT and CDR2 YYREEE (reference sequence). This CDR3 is CASSFSGGARDTQYF. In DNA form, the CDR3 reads TGTGCCAGCAGCTTTAGCGGGGGGGCCAGAGATACGCAGTATTTT.

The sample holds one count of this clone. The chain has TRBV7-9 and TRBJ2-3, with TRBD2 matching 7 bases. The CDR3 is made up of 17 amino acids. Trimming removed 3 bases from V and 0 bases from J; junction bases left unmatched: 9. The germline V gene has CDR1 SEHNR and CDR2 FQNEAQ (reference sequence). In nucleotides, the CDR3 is TGTGCCAGCAGCTTTTTGCGGGAGCCTACTAGCACAGATACGCAGTATTTT. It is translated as CASSFLREPTSTDTQYF.

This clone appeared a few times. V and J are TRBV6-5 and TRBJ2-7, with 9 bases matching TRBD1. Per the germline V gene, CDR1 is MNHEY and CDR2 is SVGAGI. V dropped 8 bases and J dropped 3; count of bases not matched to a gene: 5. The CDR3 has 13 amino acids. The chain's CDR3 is CASGGQGSYEQYF. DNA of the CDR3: TGTGCCAGCGGGGGACAGGGAAGCTACGAGCAGTACTTC.

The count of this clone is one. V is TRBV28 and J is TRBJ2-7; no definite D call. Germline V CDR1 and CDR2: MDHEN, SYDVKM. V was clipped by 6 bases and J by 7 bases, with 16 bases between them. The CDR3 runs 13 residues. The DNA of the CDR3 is TGTGCCAGCAGGGCCCCCCCCGTTGTGGAGCAGTACTTC. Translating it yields CASRAPPVVEQYF.

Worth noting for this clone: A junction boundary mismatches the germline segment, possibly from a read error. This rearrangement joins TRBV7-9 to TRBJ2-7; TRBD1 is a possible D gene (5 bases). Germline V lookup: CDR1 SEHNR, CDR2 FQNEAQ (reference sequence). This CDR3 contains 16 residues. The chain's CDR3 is CSSSSPWGPSNYEQYF. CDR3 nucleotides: TGTTCCAGCAGCTCCCCCTGGGGCCCCTCCAACTACGAGCAGTACTTC.

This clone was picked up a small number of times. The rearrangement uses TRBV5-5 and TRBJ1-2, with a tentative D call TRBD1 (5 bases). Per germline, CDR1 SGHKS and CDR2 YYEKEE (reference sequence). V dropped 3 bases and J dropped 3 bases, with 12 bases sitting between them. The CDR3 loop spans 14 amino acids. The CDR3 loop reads CASSYGQGYYGYTF. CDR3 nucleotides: TGTGCCAGCAGCTACGGACAAGGCTACTATGGCTACACCTTC.

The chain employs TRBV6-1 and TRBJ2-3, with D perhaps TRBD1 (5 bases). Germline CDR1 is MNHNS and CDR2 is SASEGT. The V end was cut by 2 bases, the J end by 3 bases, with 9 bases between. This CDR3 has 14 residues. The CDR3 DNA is TGTGCCAGCAGTGAAAGGGGTTTGACAGATACGCAGTATTTT. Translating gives CASSERGLTDTQYF.

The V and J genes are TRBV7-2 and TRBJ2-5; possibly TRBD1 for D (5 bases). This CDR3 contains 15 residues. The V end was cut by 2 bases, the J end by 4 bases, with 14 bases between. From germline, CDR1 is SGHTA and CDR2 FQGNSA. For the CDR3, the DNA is TGTGCCAGCAGCTTATGGGCCCTTCAGGGAGAGACCCAGTACTTC. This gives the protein CASSLWALQGETQYF. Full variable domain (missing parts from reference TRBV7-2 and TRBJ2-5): GAGVSQSPSNKVTEKGKDVELRCDPISGHTALYWYRQSLGQGLEFLIYFQGNSAPDKSGLPSDRFSAERTGGSVSTLTIQRTQQEDSAVYLCASSLWALQGETQYFGPGTRLLVL.

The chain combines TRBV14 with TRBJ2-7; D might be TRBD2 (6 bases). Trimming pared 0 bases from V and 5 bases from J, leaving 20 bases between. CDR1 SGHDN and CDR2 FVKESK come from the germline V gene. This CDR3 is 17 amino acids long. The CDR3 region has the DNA TGTGCCAGCAGCCAAGATCAAAGGGGCTCAAGGAGGGACGAGCAGTACTTC. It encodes CASSQDQRGSRRDEQYF.

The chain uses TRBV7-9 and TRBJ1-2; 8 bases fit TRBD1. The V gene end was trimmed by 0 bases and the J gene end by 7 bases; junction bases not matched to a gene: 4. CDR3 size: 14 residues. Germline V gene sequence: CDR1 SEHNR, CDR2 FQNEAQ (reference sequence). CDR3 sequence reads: CASSLAQGAVGYTF. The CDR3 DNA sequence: TGTGCCAGCAGCTTAGCCCAGGGGGCGGTTGGCTACACCTTC. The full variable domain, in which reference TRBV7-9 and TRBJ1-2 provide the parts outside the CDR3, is DTGVSQNPRHKITKRGQNVTFRCDPISEHNRLYWYRQTLGQGPEFLTYFQNEAQLEKSRLLSDRFSAERPKGSFSTLEIQRTEQGDSAMYLCASSLAQGAVGYTFGSGTRLTVV.

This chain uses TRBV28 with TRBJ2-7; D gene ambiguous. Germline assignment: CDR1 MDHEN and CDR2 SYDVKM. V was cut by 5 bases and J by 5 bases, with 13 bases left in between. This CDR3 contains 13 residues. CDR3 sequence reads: CASSPARPHEQYF. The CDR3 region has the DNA TGTGCCAGCAGTCCCGCCAGGCCCCACGAGCAGTACTTC.

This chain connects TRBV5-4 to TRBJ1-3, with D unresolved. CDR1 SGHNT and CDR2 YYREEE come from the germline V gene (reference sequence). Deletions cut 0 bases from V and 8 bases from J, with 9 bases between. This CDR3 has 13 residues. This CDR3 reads CASSLDQVDTIYF. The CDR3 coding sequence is TGTGCCAGCAGCTTGGATCAGGTAGACACCATATATTTT.

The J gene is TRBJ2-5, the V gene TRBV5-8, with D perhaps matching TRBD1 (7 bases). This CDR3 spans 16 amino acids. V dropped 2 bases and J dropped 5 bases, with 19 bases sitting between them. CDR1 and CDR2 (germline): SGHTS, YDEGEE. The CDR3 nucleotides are TGTGCCAGCAGCTTATGGAGGGGGCATGAAGTTGAGACCCAGTACTTC. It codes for CASSLWRGHEVETQYF.

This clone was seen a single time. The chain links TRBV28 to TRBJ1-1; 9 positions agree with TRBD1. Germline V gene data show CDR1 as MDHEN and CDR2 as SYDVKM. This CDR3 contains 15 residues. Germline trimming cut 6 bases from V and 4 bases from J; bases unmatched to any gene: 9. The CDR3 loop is CASRKNRGRVTEAFF. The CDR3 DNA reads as TGTGCCAGCAGGAAGAACAGGGGGCGCGTCACTGAAGCTTTCTTT.

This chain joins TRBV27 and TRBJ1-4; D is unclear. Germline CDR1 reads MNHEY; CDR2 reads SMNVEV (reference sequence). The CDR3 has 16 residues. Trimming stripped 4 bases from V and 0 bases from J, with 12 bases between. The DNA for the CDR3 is TGTGCCAGCAGTTCGGGTACGGTTGCAACTAATGAAAAACTGTTTTTT. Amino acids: CASSSGTVATNEKLFF.

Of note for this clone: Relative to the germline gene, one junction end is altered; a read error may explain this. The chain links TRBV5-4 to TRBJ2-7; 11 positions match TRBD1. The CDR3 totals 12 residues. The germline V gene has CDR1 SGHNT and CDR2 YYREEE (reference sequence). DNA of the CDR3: TGTGCCAGCAGCTTTGACGGGACAGGGGGGTCCTTC. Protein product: CASSFDGTGGSF.

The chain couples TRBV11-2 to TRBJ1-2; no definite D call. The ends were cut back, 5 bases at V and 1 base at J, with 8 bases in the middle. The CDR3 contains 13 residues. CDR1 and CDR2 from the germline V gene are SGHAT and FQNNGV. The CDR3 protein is CASSPAGNYGYTF. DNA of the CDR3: TGTGCCAGCAGCCCCGCGGGTAACTATGGCTACACCTTC.

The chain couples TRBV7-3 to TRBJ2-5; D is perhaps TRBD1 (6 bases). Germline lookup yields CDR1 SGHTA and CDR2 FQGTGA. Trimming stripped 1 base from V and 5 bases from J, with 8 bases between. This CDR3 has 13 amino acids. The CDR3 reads CASSLIQGETQYF. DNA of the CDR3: TGTGCCAGCAGCTTAATTCAGGGGGAGACCCAGTACTTC. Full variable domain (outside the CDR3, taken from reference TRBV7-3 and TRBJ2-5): GAGVSQTPSNKVTEKGKYVELRCDPISGHTALYWYRQSLGQGPEFLIYFQGTGAADDSGLPNDRFFAVRPEGSVSTLKIQRTERGDSAVYLCASSLIQGETQYFGPGTRLLVL.

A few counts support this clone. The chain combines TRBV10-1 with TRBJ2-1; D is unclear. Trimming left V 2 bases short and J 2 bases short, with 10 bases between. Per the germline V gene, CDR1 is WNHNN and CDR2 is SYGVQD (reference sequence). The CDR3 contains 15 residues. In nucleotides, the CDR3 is TGCGCCAGCAGTGAGGGCGACTGGCCCTACAATGAGCAGTTCTTC. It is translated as CASSEGDWPYNEQFF.

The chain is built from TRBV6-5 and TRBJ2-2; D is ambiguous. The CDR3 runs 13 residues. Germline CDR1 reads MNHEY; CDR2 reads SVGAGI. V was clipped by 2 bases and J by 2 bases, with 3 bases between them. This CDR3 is CASSYLNTGELFF. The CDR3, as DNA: TGTGCCAGCAGTTACCTTAACACCGGGGAGCTGTTTTTT.

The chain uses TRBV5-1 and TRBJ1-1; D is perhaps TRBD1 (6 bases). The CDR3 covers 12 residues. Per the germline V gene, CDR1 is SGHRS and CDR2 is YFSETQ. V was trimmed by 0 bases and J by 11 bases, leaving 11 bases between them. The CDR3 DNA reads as TGCGCCAGCAGCTTGGTGCAGGGGCCCGCTTTCTTT. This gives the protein CASSLVQGPAFF.

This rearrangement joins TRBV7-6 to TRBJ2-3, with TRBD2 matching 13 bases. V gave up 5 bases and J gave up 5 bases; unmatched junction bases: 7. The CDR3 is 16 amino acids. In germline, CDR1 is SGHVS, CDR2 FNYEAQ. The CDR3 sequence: CASSPRLAGGQDTQYF. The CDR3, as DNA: TGTGCCAGCAGCCCGCGACTAGCGGGGGGTCAAGATACGCAGTATTTT.

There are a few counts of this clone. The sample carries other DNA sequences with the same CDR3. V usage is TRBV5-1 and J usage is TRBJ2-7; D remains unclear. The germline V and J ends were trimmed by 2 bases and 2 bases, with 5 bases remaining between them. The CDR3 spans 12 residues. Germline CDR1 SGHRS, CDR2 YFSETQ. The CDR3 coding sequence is TGCGCCAGCAGCTTAGACACCTACGAGCAGTACTTC. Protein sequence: CASSLDTYEQYF.

In DNA, the CDR3 is TGTGCCAGCAGCTTAGGATCGGGAACTAGCTGGTATGAGCAGTTCTTC. Translating it yields CASSLGSGTSWYEQFF. V and J are TRBV7-9 and TRBJ2-1, with D perhaps TRBD2 (6 bases). The CDR3 runs 16 residues. CDR1 and CDR2 (germline): SEHNR, FQNEAQ (reference sequence). Trimming removed 1 base at V and 8 bases at J, with 18 bases between.

In nucleotides, the CDR3 is TGTGCCAGCCAAAGGGAGGGCACCGGGGAGCTGTTTTTT. Encoded protein: CASQREGTGELFF. This chain links TRBV6-1 with TRBJ2-2; 7 bases agree with TRBD2. With V trimmed by 8 bases and J by 4 bases, 4 bases remained unmatched. The CDR3 extends over 13 amino acids. Looked up from germline, CDR1 is MNHNS and CDR2 is SASEGT.